A selection of T cell receptor beta chains follows, all from one sample in a study of cytomegalovirus exposure and HLA in healthy donors. Generated by immunoSEQ multiplex PCR, the TCRdb table keeps only in-frame clones and is missing some. The sample consists of 90,000 to 110,000 clones, 78% of them appearing once. The sample consisted of PBMCs. The receptors stem from a male donor in good health and CMV-seronegative. Both conserved end residues are part of each CDR3. Fields, in order: V gene, D gene, clone size, J gene, CDR3 DNA, CDR3 protein. A D gene is named only where the DNA matches it firmly. Clone size is stated in some rows and not others, as once, few, many or a class when expanded.

TRBV10-2	TRBD2	.	TRBJ2-7	TGCGCCAGCAGCGCGGGGGACGAGCAGTACTTC	CASSAGDEQYF
TRBV5-4	TRBD1	.	TRBJ2-7	TGTGCCAGCAGCCCGTGGACAGGGGGTAGTGCGGAGCAGTACTTC	CASSPWTGGSAEQYF
TRBV4-1	.	.	TRBJ2-3	TGCGCCAGCAGCCACAGACAGGGCACAGATACGCAGTATTTT	CASSHRQGTDTQYF
TRBV30	.	.	TRBJ1-6	TGTGCCTGGAGTACGGTAGCGGGCCCAGCCCTCCACTTT	CAWSTVAGPALHF
TRBV7-6	.	.	TRBJ2-5	TGTGCCAGCAGCCCGGACACTGTCCAAGAGACCCAGTACTTC	CASSPDTVQETQYF
TRBV7-8	.	.	TRBJ2-3	TGTGCCAGCAGCGCCTCTAAAGATACGCAGTATTTT	CASSASKDTQYF
TRBV19	TRBD1	.	TRBJ1-4	TGTGCCAGTACCCTGGGACAGGGGCCAACTAATGAAAAACTGTTTTTT	CASTLGQGPTNEKLFF
TRBV21-1	.	.	TRBJ2-7	TGTGCCAGCAGCAAAGGTGGGACAGGGGACTACGAGCAGTACTTC	CASSKGGTGDYEQYF
TRBV27	.	.	TRBJ1-1	TGTGCCAGCAGCCGAACAGGGAACACTGAAGCTTTCTTT	CASSRTGNTEAFF
TRBV9	TRBD2	.	TRBJ2-7	TGTGCCAGCAGCGATTTCGGACTAGCGGGAGACGAGCAGTACTTC	CASSDFGLAGDEQYF
TRBV5-1	TRBD1	.	TRBJ1-4	TGCGCCAGCAGCTTGGAAGGGGGCACTAATGAAAAACTGTTTTTT	CASSLEGGTNEKLFF
TRBV11-3	.	.	TRBJ2-1	TGTGCCAGCAGCTTATTCTCCGGGAATTCCTACAATGAGCAGTTCTTC	CASSLFSGNSYNEQFF
TRBV7-9	TRBD2	.	TRBJ2-1	TGTGCCAGCAGCCCAAGGGAGGGTGGGAGCGGGAGTTCCTACAATGAGCAGTTCTTC	CASSPREGGSGSSYNEQFF
TRBV6-5	.	.	TRBJ1-1	TGTGCCAGCAGTTCGCCACAGAGACCGGGGGGAACTGAAGCTTTCTTT	CASSSPQRPGGTEAFF
TRBV27	.	.	TRBJ2-1	TGTGCCAGCAGACCGACAGTGAGCTCCTACAATGAGCAGTTCTTC	CASRPTVSSYNEQFF
TRBV5-1	TRBD2	once	TRBJ2-7	TGCGCCAGCAGCTTGCAGCGGGGTACCTACGAGCAGTACTTC	CASSLQRGTYEQYF
TRBV5-1	TRBD2	.	TRBJ2-1	TGCGCCAGCAGCTCTCACGGGCTAGCGGGAGATAATGAGCAGTTCTTC	CASSSHGLAGDNEQFF
TRBV6-1	.	few	TRBJ1-5	TGTGCCAGCAGTGATCTGCACCGGGGTGGCCAGCCCCAGCATTTT	CASSDLHRGGQPQHF
TRBV5-5	.	.	TRBJ1-1	TGTGCCAGCAGCCTTCGCCCGGAGTCGCGGGACACTGAAGCTTTCTTT	CASSLRPESRDTEAFF
TRBV19	.	.	TRBJ2-1	TGTGCCAGTAGTTTCTCAGGGGATCCCTACAATGAGCAGTTCTTC	CASSFSGDPYNEQFF
TRBV5-4	TRBD1	.	TRBJ2-7	TGTGCCAGCAGCTTTGGACAGGAGAGGGCTAACGAGCAGTACTTC	CASSFGQERANEQYF
TRBV6-1	TRBD2	.	TRBJ2-1	TGTGCCAGCATTCAGGAGACTAGCGGGAGGCTTGAGCAGTTCTTC	CASIQETSGRLEQFF
TRBV10-3	TRBD2	.	TRBJ2-2	TGTGCCATCAGTGAGGAACGGGAGGGCCTTTACACCGGGGAGCTGTTTTTT	CAISEEREGLYTGELFF
TRBV19	TRBD1	.	TRBJ1-1	TGTGCCAGTAGTATAGACCCGGGACAGTTGGACACTGAAGCTTTCTTT	CASSIDPGQLDTEAFF
TRBV4-2	TRBD2	.	TRBJ2-1	TGTGCCAGCAGCCAAGAACTCCCGGCGGGAGGGAACTATGAGCAGTTCTTC	CASSQELPAGGNYEQFF
TRBV29-1	.	.	TRBJ1-1	TGCAGCGCATCGGGGGGAATGAACACTGAAGCTTTCTTT	CSASGGMNTEAFF
TRBV4-2	.	.	TRBJ2-7	TGTGCCAGCAGCCAAGAGGGTGAGCCGAAGGGGTACTACGAGCAGTACTTC	CASSQEGEPKGYYEQYF
TRBV6-5	TRBD1	.	TRBJ1-1	TGTGCCACCTATCTCCCGGGACAGGGCACTGAAGCTTTCTTT	CATYLPGQGTEAFF
TRBV7-6	.	.	TRBJ2-7	TGTGCCAGCAGCTTAGGGGGGGGGCTAGCAGTTCGCATATACGAGCAGTACTTC	CASSLGGGLAVRIYEQYF
TRBV14	.	.	TRBJ2-6	TGTGCCAGCAGCCTGGGGGCGCAAGGGGCCAACGTCCTGACTTTC	CASSLGAQGANVLTF
TRBV7-9	.	once	TRBJ2-7	TGTGCCAGTACTAGAGTAGCGCCCTACGAGCAGTACTTC	CASTRVAPYEQYF
TRBV6-1	TRBD2	few	TRBJ2-3	TGTGCCAGCAGCCCAGCGGGGCGCACAGATACGCAGTATTTT	CASSPAGRTDTQYF
TRBV6-1	.	.	TRBJ2-7	TGTGCCAGCAGGGGAGGCATGCCCTACGAGCAGTACTTC	CASRGGMPYEQYF
TRBV6-5	.	.	TRBJ2-7	TGTGCCAGCAGGTCTGGAGGGATCAGCTCCTACGAGCAGTACTTC	CASRSGGISSYEQYF
TRBV7-9	.	once	TRBJ2-1	TGTGCCAGCAGCTTTCAGGGATCCGAGCAGTTCTTC	CASSFQGSEQFF
TRBV7-2	.	once	TRBJ2-7	TGTGCCAGCAGCTTAGGTAGCGGTAGCCCCTACGAGCAGTACTTC	CASSLGSGSPYEQYF
TRBV4-3	.	.	TRBJ2-1	TGCGCCAGCAGCCAAGAACCGGACTTGGTGTACAATGAGCAGTTCTTC	CASSQEPDLVYNEQFF
TRBV27	.	.	TRBJ2-7	TGTGCCAGCATCGGCAGGGTGAACGAGCAGTACTTC	CASIGRVNEQYF
TRBV7-2	.	.	TRBJ2-3	TGTGCCAGCAGCCTAAGCGGGAGCACAGATACGCAGTATTTT	CASSLSGSTDTQYF
TRBV27	.	.	TRBJ2-5	TGTGCCAGCAGGTTTAGGTTTGGGACACTACAAGAGACCCAGTACTTC	CASRFRFGTLQETQYF
TRBV19	TRBD2	once	TRBJ2-7	TGTGCCAGTAGTATTGTGGCGGGAGGGGACGAGCAGTACTTC	CASSIVAGGDEQYF